A selection of T cell receptor beta chains follows, all from one sample in a study of blood T cell repertoires in COVID-19. Sequencing was performed with immunoSEQ multiplex PCR; in TCRdb, only in-frame clones are kept and a portion is missing. The sample includes fewer than 250,000 clones, about 80% of them seen just once. The sequencing input was peripheral blood. Receptors were obtained from a woman older than 75 with acute or convalescent COVID-19. The CDR3 runs from the conserved cysteine through the conserved F or W.

>TRBV28|TRBJ2-7
CASSSPGDGLGNEQYF
>TRBV4-3|TRBJ2-1
CASSPDPSGRINEQFF
>TRBV6-1|TRBJ2-7
CASSEGAGQAPIQYF
>TRBV5-1|TRBJ2-6
CASSLAGLSGANVLTF
>TRBV9|TRBJ2-1
CASSSIAASYNEQFF
>TRBV5-1|TRBJ2-6
CASSLVATSGANVLTF
>TRBV7-2|TRBJ2-1
CASSSNDRDVNNEQFF
>TRBV5-6|TRBJ1-2
CASSTGQENYGYTF
>TRBV6-1|TRBJ2-7
CASSGAGVVYEQYF
>TRBV12-3/TRBV12-4|TRBJ1-1
CASSLRGEAFF
>TRBV5-6|TRBJ1-1
CASRVGGVNTEAFF
>TRBV29-1|TRBJ1-3
CSILIGTGINTIYF
>TRBV6-2/TRBV6-3|TRBJ2-7
CASSSPPEKYEQYF
>TRBV2|TRBJ2-1
CASSETGLAGVNEQFF
>TRBV19|TRBJ2-7
CASSRQGVYEQYF
>TRBV24-1|TRBJ1-2
CATSDHLPTGSYGYTF
>TRBV7-3|TRBJ2-2
CASSPRAGGPYGELFF
>TRBV7-8|TRBJ2-6
CASSLALRLTGANVLTF
>TRBV7-9|TRBJ1-5
CASSPGSNSNQPQHF
>TRBV6-6|TRBJ1-2
CASSYLKPADYGYTF
>TRBV6-2/TRBV6-3|TRBJ1-2
CASSYRVNYGYTF
>TRBV7-9|TRBJ1-3
CASSPRDTIYF
>TRBV18|TRBJ2-7
CASSGPGQGLNEQYF
>TRBV7-9|TRBJ2-7
CASSFAGTRYEQYF
>TRBV6-5|TRBJ1-5
CASNNREPQHF
>TRBV9|TRBJ2-1
CASSVVSGGAYNEQFF
>TRBV9|TRBJ2-1
CASSAGLAGINEQFF
>TRBV6-5|TRBJ1-1
CASRPRQGGAEAFF
>TRBV6-2/TRBV6-3|TRBJ2-1
CASSRINGLAVGSYNEQFF
>TRBV7-2|TRBJ2-7
CASTTGGGARHEQYF
>TRBV7-9|TRBJ1-1
CASRESSTEAFF
>TRBV5-4|TRBJ1-3
CASSRTGNTIYF
>TRBV7-9|TRBJ2-1
CASSLEGTVHEQFF
>TRBV11-3|TRBJ2-3
CASSTRQGHTQYF
>TRBV2|TRBJ1-6
CASRTRGGNSPLHF
>TRBV19|TRBJ1-5
CASSTWTGGTSNQPQHF
>TRBV7-7|TRBJ2-7
CASSFIPGGDPYEQYF
>TRBV7-3|TRBJ1-2
CASSPGQEYGYTF
>TRBV2|TRBJ1-2
CASSEGPTRNNYGYTF
>TRBV6-5|TRBJ1-1
CASSRTGVKTEAFF
>TRBV2|TRBJ1-1
CASTTGRDTEAFF
>TRBV19|TRBJ1-3
CASSIGTGRSGNTIYF
>TRBV5-1|TRBJ2-3
CASSLGVSGTDTQYF
>TRBV6-5|TRBJ2-7
CASSRDRLNEQYF
>TRBV7-2|TRBJ2-1
CASSSGPSGLADYNEQFF
>TRBV19|TRBJ1-4
CASRSSPAFRDRDHKSTNEKLFF
>TRBV5-1|TRBJ1-1
CASSFRGASTEAFF
>TRBV6-1|TRBJ1-1
CASSEGANTEAFF
>TRBV9|TRBJ2-5
CASSAGGGRRETQYF
>TRBV28|TRBJ1-1
CASSRPDRGWVEAFF
>TRBV7-2|TRBJ2-2
CASSLVPDRGTGNGELFF
>TRBV5-4|TRBJ2-3
CASSLTSGWGTDTQYF
>TRBV28|TRBJ1-6
CASSSSTGNNSPLHF
>TRBV7-8|TRBJ1-6
CASSLEGLTYNSPLHF
>TRBV6-5|TRBJ2-7
CASSYTGTSDPYEQYF
>TRBV6-1|TRBJ2-3
CASSEALLAGVGGTDTQYF
>TRBV25-1|TRBJ1-2
CASSESYRDGYTF
>TRBV7-2|TRBJ2-1
CASRRLAGVYNEQFF
>TRBV28|TRBJ1-2
CASRASGTEMGGYTF